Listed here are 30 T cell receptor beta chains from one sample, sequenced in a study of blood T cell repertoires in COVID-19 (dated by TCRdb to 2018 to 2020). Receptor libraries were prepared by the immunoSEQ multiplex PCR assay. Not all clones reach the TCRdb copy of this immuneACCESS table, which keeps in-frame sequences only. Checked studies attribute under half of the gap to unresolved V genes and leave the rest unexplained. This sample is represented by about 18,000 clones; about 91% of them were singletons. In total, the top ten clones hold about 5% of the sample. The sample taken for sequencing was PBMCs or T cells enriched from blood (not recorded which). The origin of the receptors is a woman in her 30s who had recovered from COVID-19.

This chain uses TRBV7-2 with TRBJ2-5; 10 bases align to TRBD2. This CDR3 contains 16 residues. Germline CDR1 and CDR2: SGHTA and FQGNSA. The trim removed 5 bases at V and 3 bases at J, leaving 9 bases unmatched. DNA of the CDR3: TGTGCCAGCAGCCCGCGATTCCTAGCGGGGGAAGAGACCCAGTACTTC. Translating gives CASSPRFLAGEETQYF. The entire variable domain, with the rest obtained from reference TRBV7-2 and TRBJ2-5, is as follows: GAGVSQSPSNKVTEKGKDVELRCDPISGHTALYWYRQSLGQGLEFLIYFQGNSAPDKSGLPSDRFSAERTGGSVSTLTIQRTQQEDSAVYLCASSPRFLAGEETQYFGPGTRLLVL.

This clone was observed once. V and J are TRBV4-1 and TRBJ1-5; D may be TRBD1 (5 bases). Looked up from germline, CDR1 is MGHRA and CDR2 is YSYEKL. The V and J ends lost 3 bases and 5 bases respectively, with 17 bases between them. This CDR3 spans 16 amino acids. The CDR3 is CASSQHAGSADQPQHF. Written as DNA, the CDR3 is TGCGCCAGCAGCCAGCATGCAGGGTCGGCTGATCAGCCCCAGCATTTT.

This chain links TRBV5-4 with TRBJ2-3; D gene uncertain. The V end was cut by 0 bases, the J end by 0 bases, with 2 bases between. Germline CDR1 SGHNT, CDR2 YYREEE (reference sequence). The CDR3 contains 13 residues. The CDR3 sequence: CASSLASTDTQYF. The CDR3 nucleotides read TGTGCCAGCAGCTTGGCTAGCACAGATACGCAGTATTTT.

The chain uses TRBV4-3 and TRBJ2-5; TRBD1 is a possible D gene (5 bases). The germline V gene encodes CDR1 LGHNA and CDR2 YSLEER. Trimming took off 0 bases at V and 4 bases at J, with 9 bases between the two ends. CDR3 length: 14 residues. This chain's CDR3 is CASSQEAGLETQYF. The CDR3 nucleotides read TGCGCCAGCAGCCAAGAAGCAGGGCTAGAGACCCAGTACTTC.

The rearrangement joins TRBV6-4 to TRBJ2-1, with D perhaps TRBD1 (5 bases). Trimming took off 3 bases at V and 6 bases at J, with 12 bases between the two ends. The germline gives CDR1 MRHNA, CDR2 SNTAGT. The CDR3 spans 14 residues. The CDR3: CASSDSGLLNEQFF. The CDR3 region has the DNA TGTGCCAGCAGTGATTCAGGGCTACTCAATGAGCAGTTCTTC.

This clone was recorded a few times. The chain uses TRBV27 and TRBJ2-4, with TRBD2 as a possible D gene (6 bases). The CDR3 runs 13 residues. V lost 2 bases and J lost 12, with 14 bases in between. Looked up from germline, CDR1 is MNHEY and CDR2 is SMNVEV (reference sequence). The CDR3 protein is CASSLGSGLNQYF. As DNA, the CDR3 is TGTGCCAGCAGTTTAGGGAGCGGGTTGAATCAGTACTTC.

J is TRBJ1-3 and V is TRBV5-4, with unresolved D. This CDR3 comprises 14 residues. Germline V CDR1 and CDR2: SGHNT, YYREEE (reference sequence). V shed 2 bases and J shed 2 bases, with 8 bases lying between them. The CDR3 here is CASSLQQPGNTIYF. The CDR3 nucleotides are TGTGCCAGCAGCTTACAACAACCTGGAAACACCATATATTTT.

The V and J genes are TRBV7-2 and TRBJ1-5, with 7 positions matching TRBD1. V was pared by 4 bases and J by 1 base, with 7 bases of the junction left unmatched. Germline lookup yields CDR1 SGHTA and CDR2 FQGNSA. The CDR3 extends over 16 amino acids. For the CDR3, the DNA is TGTGCCAGCAGCTCAGACAGGGTCGGAAGCAATCAGCCCCAGCATTTT. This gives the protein CASSSDRVGSNQPQHF.

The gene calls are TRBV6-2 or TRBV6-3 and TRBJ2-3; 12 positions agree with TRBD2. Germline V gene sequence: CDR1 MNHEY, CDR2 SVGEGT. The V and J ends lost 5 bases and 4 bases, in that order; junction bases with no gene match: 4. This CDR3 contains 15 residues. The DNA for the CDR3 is TGTGCCAGCAGTAATCTAGCGGGGGGGCCAGATACGCAGTATTTT. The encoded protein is CASSNLAGGPDTQYF.

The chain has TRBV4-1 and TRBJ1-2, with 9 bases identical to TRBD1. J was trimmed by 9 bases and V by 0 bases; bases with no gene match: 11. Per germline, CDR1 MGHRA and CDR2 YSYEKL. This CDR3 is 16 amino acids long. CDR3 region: CASSQEVQDRGMSYTF. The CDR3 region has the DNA TGCGCCAGCAGCCAAGAAGTCCAGGACAGGGGAATGAGCTACACCTTC.

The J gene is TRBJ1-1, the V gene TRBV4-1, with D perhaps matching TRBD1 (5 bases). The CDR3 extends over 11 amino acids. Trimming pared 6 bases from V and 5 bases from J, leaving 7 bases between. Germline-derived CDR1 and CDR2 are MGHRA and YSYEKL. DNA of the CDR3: TGCGCCAGCAGAGGGGAAACTGAAGCTTTCTTT. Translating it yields CASRGETEAFF.

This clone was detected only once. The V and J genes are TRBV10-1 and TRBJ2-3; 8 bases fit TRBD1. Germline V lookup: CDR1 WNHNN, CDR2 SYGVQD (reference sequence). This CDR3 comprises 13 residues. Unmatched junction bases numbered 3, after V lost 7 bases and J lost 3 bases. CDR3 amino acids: CASKRTGTDTQYF. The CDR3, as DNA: TGCGCCAGCAAGAGGACAGGGACAGATACGCAGTATTTT.

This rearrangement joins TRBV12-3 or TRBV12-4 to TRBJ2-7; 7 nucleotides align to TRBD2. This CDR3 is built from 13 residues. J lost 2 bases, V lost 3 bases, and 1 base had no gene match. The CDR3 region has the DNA TGTGCCAGCAGTTTTCGGGGGGCCTACGAGCAGTACTTC. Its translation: CASSFRGAYEQYF.

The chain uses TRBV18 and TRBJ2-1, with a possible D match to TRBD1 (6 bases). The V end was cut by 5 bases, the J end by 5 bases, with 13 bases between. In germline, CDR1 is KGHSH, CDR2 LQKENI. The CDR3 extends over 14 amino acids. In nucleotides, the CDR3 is TGTGCCAGCTCAGCGGCAGGGGTCGACAATGAGCAGTTCTTC. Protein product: CASSAAGVDNEQFF. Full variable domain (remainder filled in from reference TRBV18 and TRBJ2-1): NAGVMQNPRHLVRRRGQEARLRCSPMKGHSHVYWYRQLPEEGLKFMVYLQKENIIDESGMPKERFSAEFPKEGPSILRIQQVVRGDSAAYFCASSAAGVDNEQFFGPGTRLTVL.

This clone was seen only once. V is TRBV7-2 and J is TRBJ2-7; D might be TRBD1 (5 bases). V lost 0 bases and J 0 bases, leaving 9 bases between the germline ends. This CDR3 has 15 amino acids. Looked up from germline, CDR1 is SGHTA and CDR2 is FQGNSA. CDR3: CASSLALQGSYEQYF. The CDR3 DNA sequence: TGTGCCAGCAGCTTAGCGCTCCAGGGCTCCTACGAGCAGTACTTC.

This CDR3 is CASSQDAGAPEQYF. CDR3 bases: TGTGCCAGCAGCCAAGACGCGGGGGCGCCCGAGCAGTACTTC. This chain uses TRBV3-1 (or the pseudogene TRBV3-2) with TRBJ2-7; D is possibly TRBD2 (7 bases). This CDR3 has 14 residues. The germline CDR1 and CDR2 sequences are LGHDT and YNNKEL (reference sequence). Trimming stripped 0 bases from V and 6 bases from J, with 12 bases between.

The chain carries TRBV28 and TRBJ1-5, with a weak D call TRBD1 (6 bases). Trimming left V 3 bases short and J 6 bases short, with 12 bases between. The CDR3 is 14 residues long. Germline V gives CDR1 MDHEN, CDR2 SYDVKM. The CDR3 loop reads CASSFRGLGQPQHF. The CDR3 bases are TGTGCCAGCAGTTTCAGGGGCCTAGGTCAGCCCCAGCATTTT.

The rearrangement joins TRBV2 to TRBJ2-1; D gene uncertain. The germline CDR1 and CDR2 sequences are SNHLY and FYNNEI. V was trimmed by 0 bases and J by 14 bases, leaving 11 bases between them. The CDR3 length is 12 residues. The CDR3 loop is CASSEARKREFF. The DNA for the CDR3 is TGTGCCAGCAGTGAAGCCCGGAAACGGGAGTTCTTC.

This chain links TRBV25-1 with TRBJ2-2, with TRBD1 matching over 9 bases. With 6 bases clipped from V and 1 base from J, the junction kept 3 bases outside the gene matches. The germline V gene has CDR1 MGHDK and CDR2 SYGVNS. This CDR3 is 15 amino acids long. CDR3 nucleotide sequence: TGTGCCAGCAGGGGGGGACAGGGGAACACCGGGGAGCTGTTTTTT. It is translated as CASRGGQGNTGELFF.

CDR3: CASSEYGRADYGYTF. The DNA for the CDR3 is TGTGCCAGCAGTGAATATGGCAGGGCGGACTATGGCTACACCTTC. V usage is TRBV2 and J usage is TRBJ1-2; D may be TRBD1 (5 bases). V was trimmed by 2 bases and J by 3 bases, leaving 13 bases between them. The CDR3 is 15 amino acids. Germline-derived CDR1 and CDR2 are SNHLY and FYNNEI.

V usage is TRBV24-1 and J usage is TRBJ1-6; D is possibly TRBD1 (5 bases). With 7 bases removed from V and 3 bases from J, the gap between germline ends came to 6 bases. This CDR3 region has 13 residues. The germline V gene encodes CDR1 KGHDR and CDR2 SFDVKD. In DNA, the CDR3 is TGTGCCACCAGCAGGGACTATAATTCACCCCTCCACTTT. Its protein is CATSRDYNSPLHF.

The CDR3 loop reads CASSELTGSRETQYF. DNA for the CDR3: TGTGCCAGCAGTGAACTGACAGGGTCGAGAGAGACCCAGTACTTC. This chain connects TRBV6-1 to TRBJ2-5; 7 bases agree with TRBD1. With V trimmed by 2 bases and J by 4 bases, 7 bases remained unmatched. This CDR3 is 15 amino acids long. Germline V gene sequence: CDR1 MNHNS, CDR2 SASEGT.

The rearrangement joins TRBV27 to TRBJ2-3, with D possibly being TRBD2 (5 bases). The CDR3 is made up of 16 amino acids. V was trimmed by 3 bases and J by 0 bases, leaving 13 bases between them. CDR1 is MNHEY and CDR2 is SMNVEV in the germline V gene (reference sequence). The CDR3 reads CASSFKRSTSTDTQYF. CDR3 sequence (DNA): TGTGCCAGCAGTTTCAAGCGGTCTACTAGCACAGATACGCAGTATTTT.

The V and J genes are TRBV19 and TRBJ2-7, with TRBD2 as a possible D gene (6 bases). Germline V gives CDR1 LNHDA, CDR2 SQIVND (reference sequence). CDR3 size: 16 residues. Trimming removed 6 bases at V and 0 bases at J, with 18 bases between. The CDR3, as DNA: TGTGCCAGTAGATACGGTGGCGGGGCGAGCTCCTACGAGCAGTACTTC. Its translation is CASRYGGGASSYEQYF.

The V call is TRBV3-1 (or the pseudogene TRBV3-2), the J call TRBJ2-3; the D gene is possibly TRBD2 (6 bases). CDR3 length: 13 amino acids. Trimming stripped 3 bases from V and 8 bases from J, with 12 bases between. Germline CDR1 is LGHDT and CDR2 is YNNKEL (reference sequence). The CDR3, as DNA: TGTGCCAGCAGCCATGGTCCCGGGGGTACGCAGTATTTT. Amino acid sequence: CASSHGPGGTQYF.

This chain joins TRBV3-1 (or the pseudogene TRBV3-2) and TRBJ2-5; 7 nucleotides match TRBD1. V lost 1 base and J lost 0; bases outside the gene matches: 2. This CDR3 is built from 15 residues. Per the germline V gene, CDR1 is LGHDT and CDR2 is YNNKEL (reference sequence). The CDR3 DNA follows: TGTGCCAGCAGCCAAGGGCAGGGGGACCAAGAGACCCAGTACTTC. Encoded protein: CASSQGQGDQETQYF.

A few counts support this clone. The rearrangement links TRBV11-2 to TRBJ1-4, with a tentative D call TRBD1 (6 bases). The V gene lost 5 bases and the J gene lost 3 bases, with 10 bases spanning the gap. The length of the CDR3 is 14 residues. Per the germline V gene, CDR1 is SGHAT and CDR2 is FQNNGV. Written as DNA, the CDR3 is TGTGCCAGCAGCGTCAGGGGAGCTAATGAAAAACTGTTTTTT. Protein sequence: CASSVRGANEKLFF.

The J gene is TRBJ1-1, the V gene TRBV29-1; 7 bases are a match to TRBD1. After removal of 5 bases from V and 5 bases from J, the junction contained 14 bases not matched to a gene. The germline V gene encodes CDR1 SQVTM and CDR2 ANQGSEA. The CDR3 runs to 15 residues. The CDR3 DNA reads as TGCAGCGTTTCACAGGGGCGCGAGACGGGGACTGAAGCTTTCTTT. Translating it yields CSVSQGRETGTEAFF.

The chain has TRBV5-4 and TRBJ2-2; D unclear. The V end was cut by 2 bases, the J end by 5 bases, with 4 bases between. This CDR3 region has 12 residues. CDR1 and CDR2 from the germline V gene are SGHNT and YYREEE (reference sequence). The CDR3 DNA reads TGTGCCAGCAGCTTCCCGACCGGGGAGCTGTTTTTT. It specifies CASSFPTGELFF.

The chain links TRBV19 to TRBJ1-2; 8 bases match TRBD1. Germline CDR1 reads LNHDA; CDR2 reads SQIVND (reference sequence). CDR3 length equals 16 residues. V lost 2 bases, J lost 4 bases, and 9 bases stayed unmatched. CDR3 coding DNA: TGTGCCAGTAGTATACTCGGACAGGGTATGGGCTATGGCTACACCTTC. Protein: CASSILGQGMGYGYTF.